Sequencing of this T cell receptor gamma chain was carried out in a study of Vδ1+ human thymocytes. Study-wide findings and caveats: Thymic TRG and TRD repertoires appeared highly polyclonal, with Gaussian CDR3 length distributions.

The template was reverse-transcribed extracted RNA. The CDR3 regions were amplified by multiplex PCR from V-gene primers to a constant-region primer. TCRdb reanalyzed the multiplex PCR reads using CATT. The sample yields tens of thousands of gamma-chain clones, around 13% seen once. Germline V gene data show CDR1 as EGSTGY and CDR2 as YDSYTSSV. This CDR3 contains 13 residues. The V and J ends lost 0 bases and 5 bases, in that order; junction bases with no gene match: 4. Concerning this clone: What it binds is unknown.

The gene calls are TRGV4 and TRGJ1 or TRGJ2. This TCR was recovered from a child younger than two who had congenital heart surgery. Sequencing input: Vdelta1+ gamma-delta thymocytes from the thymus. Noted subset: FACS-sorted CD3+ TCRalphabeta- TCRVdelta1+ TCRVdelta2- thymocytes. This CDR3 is CATWDGQHYKKLF. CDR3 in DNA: TGTGCCACCTGGGATGGGCAACATTATAAGAAACTCTTT.